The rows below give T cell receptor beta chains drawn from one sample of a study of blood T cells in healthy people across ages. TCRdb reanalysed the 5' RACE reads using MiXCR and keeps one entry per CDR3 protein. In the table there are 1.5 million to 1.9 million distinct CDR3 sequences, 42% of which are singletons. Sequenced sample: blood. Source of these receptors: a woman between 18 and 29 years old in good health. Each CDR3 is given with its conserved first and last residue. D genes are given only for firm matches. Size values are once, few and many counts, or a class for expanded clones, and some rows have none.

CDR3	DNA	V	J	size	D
CASRAGGNYNEQYF	TGTGCCAGCAGAGCGGGGGGCAACTACAATGAGCAGTACTTC	TRBV6-1	TRBJ2-7	few	TRBD2
CATSRGFGPSGVLSYEQYF	TGTGCCACCAGCAGAGGCTTTGGGCCTAGCGGGGTCCTCTCCTACGAGCAGTACTTC	TRBV15	TRBJ2-7	once	TRBD2
CSVEDAGAHTDTQYF	TGCAGCGTTGAAGATGCCGGTGCTCACACAGATACGCAGTATTTT	TRBV29-1	TRBJ2-3	-	-
CASSLVAGGLNEQFF	TGCGCCAGCAGCTTGGTAGCGGGAGGGCTCAATGAGCAGTTCTTC	TRBV5-1	TRBJ2-1	few	TRBD2
CASSPEGWDEKLFF	TGTGCCAGCAGTCCGGAGGGATGGGATGAAAAACTGTTTTTT	TRBV6-4	TRBJ1-4	many	-
CASSFRQGRIIDTYNEQYF	TGTGCCAGCAGCTTCCGACAGGGCCGGATAATCGATACCTACAATGAGCAGTACTTC	TRBV7-9	TRBJ2-7	few	TRBD1
CASSLLAYNTEAFF	TGTGCCAGCAGTTTACTGGCATACAACACTGAAGCTTTCTTT	TRBV28	TRBJ1-1	-	-
CASSPREYHGYTF	TGCGCCAGCAGCCCGAGGGAGTACCATGGCTACACCTTC	TRBV7-8	TRBJ1-2	-	-
CASSYSMGKPQHF	TGTGCCAGCAGTTACTCGATGGGTAAGCCCCAGCATTTT	TRBV6-5	TRBJ1-5	-	-
CSARDPRGNQPQHF	TGCAGTGCTAGAGATCCCCGGGGAAATCAGCCCCAGCATTTT	TRBV20-1	TRBJ1-5	once	-
CASSQEDQGGYEQYF	TGCGCCAGCAGCCAAGAGGATCAGGGCGGCTACGAGCAGTACTTC	TRBV4-3	TRBJ2-7	-	-
CASSSRRDGTDTQYF	TGTGCCAGTTCAAGCAGGAGGGATGGCACAGATACGCAGTATTTT	TRBV6-2/TRBV6-3	TRBJ2-3	-	-
CSATDVSSGNTIYF	TGCAGTGCAACCGACGTAAGCTCTGGAAACACCATATATTTT	TRBV20-1	TRBJ1-3	-	-
CASSARQNTEAFF	TGTGCCAGCAGCGCCCGACAGAACACTGAAGCTTTCTTT	TRBV5-6	TRBJ1-1	-	-
CAISPRGGGTDTQYF	TGTGCCATCAGCCCCAGGGGGGGAGGCACAGATACGCAGTATTTT	TRBV10-3	TRBJ2-3	few	-
CARTVVGGPTGELFF	TGTGCCCGCACCGTGGTGGGGGGGCCCACCGGGGAGCTGTTTTTT	TRBV12-3/TRBV12-4	TRBJ2-2	-	-
CASSLRRLAGEQETQYF	TGTGCCAGCAGCCTGAGGCGGCTGGCAGGGGAGCAAGAGACCCAGTACTTC	TRBV5-8	TRBJ2-5	-	-
CATSRDIGDGEQYF	TGTGCCACCAGCAGAGATATTGGGGACGGCGAGCAGTACTTC	TRBV15	TRBJ2-7	-	-
CASTGSSTNYGYTF	TGCGCCAGCACCGGGTCCTCCACTAACTATGGCTACACCTTC	TRBV5-1	TRBJ1-2	few	-
CASSDGTYNEQFF	TGTGCCAGCAGTGACGGCACTTACAATGAGCAGTTCTTC	TRBV6-5	TRBJ2-1	few	-
CASSGQTSIDTQYF	TGTGCCAGCAGCGGTCAGACTAGCATAGATACGCAGTATTTT	TRBV7-2	TRBJ2-3	-	TRBD2
CASRELSNEQFF	TGTGCCAGCAGGGAATTGAGCAATGAGCAGTTCTTC	TRBV2	TRBJ2-1	-	-
CASSPGVNRLAKNIQYF	TGTGCCAGTAGTCCAGGGGTCAATCGACTAGCCAAAAACATTCAGTACTTC	TRBV19	TRBJ2-4	-	-
CASSLDGGIAYEQYF	TGTGCCAGCAGCTTAGACGGGGGCATAGCCTACGAGCAGTACTTC	TRBV7-6	TRBJ2-7	-	-
CATGAPQETQYF	TGTGCCACCGGGGCGCCCCAAGAGACCCAGTACTTC	TRBV27	TRBJ2-5	many	-
CSVERQGVRTDTQYF	TGCAGCGTTGAGAGACAGGGGGTACGCACAGATACGCAGTATTTT	TRBV29-1	TRBJ2-3	-	TRBD1
CSARSSGGVDNEQFF	TGCAGTGCTCGTTCTAGCGGGGGGGTCGACAATGAGCAGTTCTTC	TRBV20-1	TRBJ2-1	few	TRBD2
CAWTRAWGVGETQYF	TGTGCCTGGACTCGGGCGTGGGGGGTTGGAGAGACCCAGTACTTC	TRBV30	TRBJ2-5	-	-